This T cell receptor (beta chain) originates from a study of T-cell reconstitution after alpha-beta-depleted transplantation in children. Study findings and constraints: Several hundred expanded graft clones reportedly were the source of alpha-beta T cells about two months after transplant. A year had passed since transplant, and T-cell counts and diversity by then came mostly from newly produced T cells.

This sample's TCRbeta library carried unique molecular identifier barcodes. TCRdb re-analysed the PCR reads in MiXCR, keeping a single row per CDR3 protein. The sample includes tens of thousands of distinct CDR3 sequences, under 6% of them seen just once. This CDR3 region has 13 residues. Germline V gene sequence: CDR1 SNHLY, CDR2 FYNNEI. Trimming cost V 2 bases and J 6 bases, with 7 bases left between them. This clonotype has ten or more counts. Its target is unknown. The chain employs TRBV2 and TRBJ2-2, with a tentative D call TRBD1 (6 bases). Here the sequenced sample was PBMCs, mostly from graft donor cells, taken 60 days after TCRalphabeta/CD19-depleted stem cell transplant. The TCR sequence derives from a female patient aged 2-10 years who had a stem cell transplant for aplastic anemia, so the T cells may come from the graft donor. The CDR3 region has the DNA TGTGCCAGCAGTGAAACAGGGCCCGGGGAGCTGTTTTTT. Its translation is CASSETGPGELFF.